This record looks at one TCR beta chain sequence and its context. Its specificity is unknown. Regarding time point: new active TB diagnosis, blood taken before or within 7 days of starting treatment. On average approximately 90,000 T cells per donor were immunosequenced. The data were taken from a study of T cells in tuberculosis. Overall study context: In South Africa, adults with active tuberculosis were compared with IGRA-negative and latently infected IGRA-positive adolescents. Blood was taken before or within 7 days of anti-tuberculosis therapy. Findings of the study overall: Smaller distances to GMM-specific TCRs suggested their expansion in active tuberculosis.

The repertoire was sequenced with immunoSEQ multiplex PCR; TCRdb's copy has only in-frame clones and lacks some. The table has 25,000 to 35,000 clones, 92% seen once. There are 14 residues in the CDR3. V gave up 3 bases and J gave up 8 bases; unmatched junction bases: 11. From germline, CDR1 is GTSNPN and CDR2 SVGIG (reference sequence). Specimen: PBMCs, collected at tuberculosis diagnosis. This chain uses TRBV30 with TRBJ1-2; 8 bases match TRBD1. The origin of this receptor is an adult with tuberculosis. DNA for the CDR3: TGTGCCTGGAGCCCAGGGACAGGTCTTAGGGGCTACACCTTC. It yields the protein CAWSPGTGLRGYTF.